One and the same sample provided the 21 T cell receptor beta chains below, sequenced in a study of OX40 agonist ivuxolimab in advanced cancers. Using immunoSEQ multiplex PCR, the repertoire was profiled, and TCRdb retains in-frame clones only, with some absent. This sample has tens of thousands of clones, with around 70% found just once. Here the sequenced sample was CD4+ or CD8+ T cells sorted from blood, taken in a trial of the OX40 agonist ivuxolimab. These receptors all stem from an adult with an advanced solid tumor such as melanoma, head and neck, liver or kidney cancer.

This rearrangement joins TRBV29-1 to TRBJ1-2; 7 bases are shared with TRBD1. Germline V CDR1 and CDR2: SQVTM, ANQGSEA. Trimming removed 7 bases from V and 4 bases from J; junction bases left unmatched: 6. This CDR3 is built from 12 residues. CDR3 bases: TGCAGCGCAAGCGACAGGGCCTATGGCTACACCTTC. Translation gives CSASDRAYGYTF.

The CDR3 loop is CASSPASGVIYNEQFF. The CDR3 DNA reads as TGTGCCAGCTCACCAGCTAGCGGGGTAATCTACAATGAGCAGTTCTTC. The chain is built from TRBV18 and TRBJ2-1; 9 nucleotides align to TRBD2. After removal of 2 bases from V and 3 bases from J, the junction contained 5 bases not matched to a gene. This CDR3 contains 16 residues. The germline V gene has CDR1 KGHSH and CDR2 LQKENI.

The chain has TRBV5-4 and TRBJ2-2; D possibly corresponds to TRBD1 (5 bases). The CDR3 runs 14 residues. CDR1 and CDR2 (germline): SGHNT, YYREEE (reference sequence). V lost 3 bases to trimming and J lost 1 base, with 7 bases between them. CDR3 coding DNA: TGTGCCAGCAGCTGGGGCGGGAACACCGGGGAGCTGTTTTTT. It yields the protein CASSWGGNTGELFF.

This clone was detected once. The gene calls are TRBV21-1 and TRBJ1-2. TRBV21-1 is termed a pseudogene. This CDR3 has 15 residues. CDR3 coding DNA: TGTGCCAGCAGCATACCCACCGGGACGTCAAGTGGCTACACCTTC. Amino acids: CASSIPTGTSSGYTF.

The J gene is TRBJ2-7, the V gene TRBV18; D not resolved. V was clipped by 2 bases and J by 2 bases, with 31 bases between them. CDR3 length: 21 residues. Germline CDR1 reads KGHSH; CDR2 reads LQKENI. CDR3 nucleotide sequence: TGTGCCAGCTCACCATCAACCCTTAATCGCGCCTCGTCACGCGCGACCTACGAGCAGTACGTC. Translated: CASSPSTLNRASSRATYEQYV.

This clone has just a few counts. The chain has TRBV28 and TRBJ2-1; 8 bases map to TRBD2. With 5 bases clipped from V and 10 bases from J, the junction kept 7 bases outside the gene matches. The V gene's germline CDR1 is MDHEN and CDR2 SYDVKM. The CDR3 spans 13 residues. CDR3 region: CASSPGGRGEQFF. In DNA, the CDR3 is TGTGCCAGCAGTCCGGGGGGGAGGGGCGAGCAGTTCTTC. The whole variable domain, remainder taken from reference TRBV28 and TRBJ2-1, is DVKVTQSSRYLVKRTGEKVFLECVQDMDHENMFWYRQDPGLGLRLIYFSYDVKMKEKGDIPEGYSVSREKKERFSLILESASTNQTSMYLCASSPGGRGEQFFGPGTRLTVL.

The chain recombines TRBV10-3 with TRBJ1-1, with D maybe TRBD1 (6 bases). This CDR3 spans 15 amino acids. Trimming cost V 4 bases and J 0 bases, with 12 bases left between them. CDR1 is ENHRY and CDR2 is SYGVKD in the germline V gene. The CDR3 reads CAISGIQGMNTEAFF. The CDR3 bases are TGTGCCATCAGTGGTATACAGGGAATGAACACTGAAGCTTTCTTT.

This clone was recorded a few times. The CDR3 is CASSDRQGVYGYTF. As DNA, the CDR3 is TGTGCCAGCAGCGACCGACAGGGGGTATATGGCTACACCTTC. The chain is built from TRBV9 and TRBJ1-2, with 9 bases lining up with TRBD1. Trimming cost V 3 bases and J 5 bases; bases outside gene matches: 5. CDR1 is SGDLS, CDR2 YYNGEE, per germline. The CDR3 is 14 residues long.

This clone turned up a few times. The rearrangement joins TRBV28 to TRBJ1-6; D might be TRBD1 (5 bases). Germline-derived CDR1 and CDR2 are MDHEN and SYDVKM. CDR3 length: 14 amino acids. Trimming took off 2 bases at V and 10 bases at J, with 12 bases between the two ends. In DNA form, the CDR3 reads TGTGCCAGCAGTTTACAGGGCCTTACCTCACCCCTCCACTTT. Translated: CASSLQGLTSPLHF.

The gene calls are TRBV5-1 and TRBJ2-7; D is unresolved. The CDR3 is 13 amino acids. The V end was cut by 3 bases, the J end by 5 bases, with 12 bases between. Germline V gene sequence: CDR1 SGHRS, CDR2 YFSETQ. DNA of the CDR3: TGCGCCAGCAGCTGGGCGACACGGGACGAGCAGTACTTC. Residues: CASSWATRDEQYF.

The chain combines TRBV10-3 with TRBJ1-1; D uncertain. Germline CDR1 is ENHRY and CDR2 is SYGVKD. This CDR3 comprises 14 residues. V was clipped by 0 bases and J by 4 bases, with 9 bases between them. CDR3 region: CAISESVVGTEAFF. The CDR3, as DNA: TGTGCCATCAGTGAGTCAGTGGTAGGCACTGAAGCTTTCTTT.

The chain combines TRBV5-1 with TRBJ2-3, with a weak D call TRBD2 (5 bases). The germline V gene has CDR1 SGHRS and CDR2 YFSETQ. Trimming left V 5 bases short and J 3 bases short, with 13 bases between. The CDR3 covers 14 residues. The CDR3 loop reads CASRRSGTTDTQYF. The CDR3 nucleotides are TGCGCCAGCAGAAGGAGCGGAACTACAGATACGCAGTATTTT.

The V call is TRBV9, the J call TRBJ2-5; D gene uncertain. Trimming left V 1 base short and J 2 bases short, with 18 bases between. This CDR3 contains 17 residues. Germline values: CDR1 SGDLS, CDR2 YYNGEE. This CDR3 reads CASSVPPPALAQETQYF. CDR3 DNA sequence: TGTGCCAGCAGCGTACCCCCCCCGGCATTAGCACAAGAGACCCAGTACTTC.

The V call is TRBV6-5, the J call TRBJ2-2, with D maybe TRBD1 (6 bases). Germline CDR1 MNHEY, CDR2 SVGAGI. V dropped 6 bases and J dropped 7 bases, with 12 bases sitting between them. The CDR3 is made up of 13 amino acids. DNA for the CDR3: TGTGCCAGCAGACCCCAGGGGTACGGGGAGCTGTTTTTT. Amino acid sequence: CASRPQGYGELFF.

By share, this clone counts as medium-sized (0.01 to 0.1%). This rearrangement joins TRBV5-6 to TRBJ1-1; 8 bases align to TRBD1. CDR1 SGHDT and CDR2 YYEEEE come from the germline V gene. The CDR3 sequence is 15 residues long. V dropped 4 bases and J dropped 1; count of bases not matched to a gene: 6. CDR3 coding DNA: TGTGCCAGCAGCATCAGGGGGCTAGCGAACACTGAAGCTTTCTTT. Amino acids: CASSIRGLANTEAFF.

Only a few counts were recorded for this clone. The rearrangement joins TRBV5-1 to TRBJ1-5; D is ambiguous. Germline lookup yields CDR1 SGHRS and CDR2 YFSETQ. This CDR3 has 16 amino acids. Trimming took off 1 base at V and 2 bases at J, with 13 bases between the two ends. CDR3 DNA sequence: TGCGCCAGCAGCTTGCCGTTCCGGGAGGGCAATCAGCCCCAGCATTTT. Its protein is CASSLPFREGNQPQHF.

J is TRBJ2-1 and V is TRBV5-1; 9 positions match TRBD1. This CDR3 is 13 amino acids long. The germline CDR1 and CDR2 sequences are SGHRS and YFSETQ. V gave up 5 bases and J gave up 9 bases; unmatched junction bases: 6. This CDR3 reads CASRVGQGGEQFF. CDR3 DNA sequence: TGCGCCAGCAGAGTGGGACAGGGCGGTGAGCAGTTCTTC.

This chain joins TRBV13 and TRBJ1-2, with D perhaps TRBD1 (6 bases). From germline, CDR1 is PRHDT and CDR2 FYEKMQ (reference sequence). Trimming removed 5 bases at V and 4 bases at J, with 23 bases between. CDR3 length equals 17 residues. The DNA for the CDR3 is TGTGCCAGCAGCGAGAGTTACACAGGGACCGCGGTCTATGGCTACACCTTC. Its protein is CASSESYTGTAVYGYTF.

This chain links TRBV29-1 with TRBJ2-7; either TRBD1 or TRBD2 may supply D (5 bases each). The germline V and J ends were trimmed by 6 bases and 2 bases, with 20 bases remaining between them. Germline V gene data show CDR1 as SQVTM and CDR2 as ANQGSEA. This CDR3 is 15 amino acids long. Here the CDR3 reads CSVFSPGTETYEQYF. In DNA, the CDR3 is TGCAGCGTCTTCAGCCCTGGGACGGAAACCTACGAGCAGTACTTC.

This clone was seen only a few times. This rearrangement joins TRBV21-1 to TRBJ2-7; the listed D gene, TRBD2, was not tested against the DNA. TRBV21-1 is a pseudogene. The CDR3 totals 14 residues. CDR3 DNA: TGTGCCAGCAGCACCTTACGTAGATCCTACGAGCAGTACTTC. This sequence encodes CASSTLRRSYEQYF.

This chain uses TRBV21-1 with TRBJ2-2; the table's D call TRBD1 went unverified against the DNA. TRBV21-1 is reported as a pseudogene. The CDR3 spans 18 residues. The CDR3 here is CASSKKSPTGASTGELFF. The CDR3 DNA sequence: TGTGCCAGCAGCAAAAAAAGTCCGACAGGAGCCTCGACCGGGGAGCTGTTTTTT.